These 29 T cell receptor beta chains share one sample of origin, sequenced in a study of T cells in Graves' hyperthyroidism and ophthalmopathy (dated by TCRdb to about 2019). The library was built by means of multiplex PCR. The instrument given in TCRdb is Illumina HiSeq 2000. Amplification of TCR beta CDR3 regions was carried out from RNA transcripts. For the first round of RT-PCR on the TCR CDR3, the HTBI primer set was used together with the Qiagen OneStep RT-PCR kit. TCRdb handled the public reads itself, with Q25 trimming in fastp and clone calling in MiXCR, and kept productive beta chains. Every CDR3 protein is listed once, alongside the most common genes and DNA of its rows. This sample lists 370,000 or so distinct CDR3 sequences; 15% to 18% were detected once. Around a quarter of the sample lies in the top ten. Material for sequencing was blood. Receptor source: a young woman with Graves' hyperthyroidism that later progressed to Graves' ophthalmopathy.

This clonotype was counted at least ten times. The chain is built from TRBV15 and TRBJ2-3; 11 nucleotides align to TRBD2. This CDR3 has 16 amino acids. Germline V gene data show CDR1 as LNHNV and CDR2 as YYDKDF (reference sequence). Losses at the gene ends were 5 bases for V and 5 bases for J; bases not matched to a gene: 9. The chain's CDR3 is CATSGTSGSLRDTQYF. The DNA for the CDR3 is TGTGCCACCAGCGGTACTAGCGGGAGTTTACGAGATACGCAGTATTTT.

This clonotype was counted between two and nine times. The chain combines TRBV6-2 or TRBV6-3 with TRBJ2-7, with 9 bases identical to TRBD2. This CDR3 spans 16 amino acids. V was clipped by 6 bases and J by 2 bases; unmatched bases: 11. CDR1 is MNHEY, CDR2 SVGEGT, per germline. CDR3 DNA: TGTGCCAGCAGCCGATTCTTAGCGGGAGATCCCTACGAGCAGTACTTC. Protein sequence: CASSRFLAGDPYEQYF.

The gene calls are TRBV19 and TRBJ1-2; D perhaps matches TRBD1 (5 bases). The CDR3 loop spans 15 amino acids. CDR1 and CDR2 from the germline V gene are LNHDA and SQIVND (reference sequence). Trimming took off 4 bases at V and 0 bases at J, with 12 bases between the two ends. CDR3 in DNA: TGTGCCAGTAGTACTCCGGGACGGGCTAACTATGGCTACACCTTC. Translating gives CASSTPGRANYGYTF.

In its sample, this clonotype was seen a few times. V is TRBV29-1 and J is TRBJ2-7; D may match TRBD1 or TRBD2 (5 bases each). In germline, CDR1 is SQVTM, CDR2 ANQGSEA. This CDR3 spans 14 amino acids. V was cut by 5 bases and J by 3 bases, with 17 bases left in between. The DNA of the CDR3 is TGCAGCGTTAAAGGGAAAGGGACCCTCTACGAGCAGTACTTC. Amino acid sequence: CSVKGKGTLYEQYF.

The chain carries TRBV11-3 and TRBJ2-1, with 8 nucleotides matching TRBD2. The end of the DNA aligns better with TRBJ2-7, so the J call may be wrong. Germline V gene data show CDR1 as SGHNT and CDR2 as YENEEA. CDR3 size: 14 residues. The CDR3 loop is CASSPGSGSNEQYF. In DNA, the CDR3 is TGTGCCAGCAGCCCTGGGAGCGGGAGTAATGAGCAGTACTTC.

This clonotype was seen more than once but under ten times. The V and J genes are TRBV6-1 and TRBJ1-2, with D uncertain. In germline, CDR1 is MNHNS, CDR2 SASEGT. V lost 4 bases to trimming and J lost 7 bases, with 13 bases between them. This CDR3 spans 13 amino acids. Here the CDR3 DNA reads TGTGCCAGCAGTGCGGACTTGTCTGCTGGCTACACCTTC. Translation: CASSADLSAGYTF.

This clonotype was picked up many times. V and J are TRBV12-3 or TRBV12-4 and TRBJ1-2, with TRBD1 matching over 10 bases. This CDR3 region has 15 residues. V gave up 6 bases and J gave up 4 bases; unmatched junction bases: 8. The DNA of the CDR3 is TGTGCCAGCAGCCGAGGGACAGGGGTTTCCTATGGCTACACCTTC. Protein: CASSRGTGVSYGYTF.

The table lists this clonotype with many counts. The CDR3 protein is CASRVRSTYEQYF. The CDR3 bases are TGTGCCAGCAGAGTAAGGTCGACCTACGAGCAGTACTTC. The gene calls are TRBV27 and TRBJ2-7; no clear D. Germline loops: CDR1 MNHEY, CDR2 SMNVEV (reference sequence). This CDR3 is built from 13 residues. V gave up 6 bases and J gave up 2 bases, with 11 bases separating them.

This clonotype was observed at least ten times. CDR3 nucleotides: TGCAGCGTCCCAATAGGGAGCACAGATACGCAGTATTTT. It translates to CSVPIGSTDTQYF. V gene TRBV29-1 combines with J gene TRBJ2-3; unclear D gene. Germline loops: CDR1 SQVTM, CDR2 ANQGSEA. V dropped 6 bases and J dropped 0 bases, with 10 bases sitting between them. The CDR3 consists of 13 residues.

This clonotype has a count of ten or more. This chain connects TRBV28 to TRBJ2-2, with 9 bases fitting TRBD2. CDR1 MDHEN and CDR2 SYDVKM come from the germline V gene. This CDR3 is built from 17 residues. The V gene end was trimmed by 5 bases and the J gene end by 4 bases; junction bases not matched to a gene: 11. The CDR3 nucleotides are TGTGCCAGCAGTCTTAATCAGCCGGGACTAGCCACCGGGGAGCTGTTTTTT. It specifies CASSLNQPGLATGELFF.

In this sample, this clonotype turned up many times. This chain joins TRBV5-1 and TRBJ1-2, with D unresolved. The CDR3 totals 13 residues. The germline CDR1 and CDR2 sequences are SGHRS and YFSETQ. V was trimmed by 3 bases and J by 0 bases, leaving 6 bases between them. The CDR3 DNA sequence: TGCGCCAGCAGCTCTCAACCTAACTATGGCTACACCTTC. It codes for CASSSQPNYGYTF.

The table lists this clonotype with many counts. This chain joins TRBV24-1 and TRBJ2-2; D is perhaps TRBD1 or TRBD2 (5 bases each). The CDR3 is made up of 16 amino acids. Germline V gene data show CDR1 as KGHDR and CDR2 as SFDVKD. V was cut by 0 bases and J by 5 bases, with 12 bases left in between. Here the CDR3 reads CATSDLRGRGTGELFF. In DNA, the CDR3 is TGTGCCACCAGTGATTTGAGGGGTCGGGGAACCGGGGAGCTGTTTTTT.

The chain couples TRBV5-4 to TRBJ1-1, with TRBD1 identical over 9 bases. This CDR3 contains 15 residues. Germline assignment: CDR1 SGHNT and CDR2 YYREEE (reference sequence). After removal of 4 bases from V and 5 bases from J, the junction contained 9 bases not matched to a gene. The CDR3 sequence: CASSLANRGQTEAFF. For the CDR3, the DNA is TGTGCCAGCAGCCTCGCTAACAGGGGGCAGACTGAAGCTTTCTTT.

The CDR3, as DNA: TGTGCCAGCAGCTTCGGGAGCGATTCCTACAATGAGCAGTTCTTC. This gives the protein CASSFGSDSYNEQFF. The chain has TRBV7-2 and TRBJ2-1, with D perhaps matching TRBD2 (6 bases). The CDR3 totals 15 residues. Trimming stripped 3 bases from V and 1 base from J, with 10 bases between. The germline V gene has CDR1 SGHTA and CDR2 FQGNSA.

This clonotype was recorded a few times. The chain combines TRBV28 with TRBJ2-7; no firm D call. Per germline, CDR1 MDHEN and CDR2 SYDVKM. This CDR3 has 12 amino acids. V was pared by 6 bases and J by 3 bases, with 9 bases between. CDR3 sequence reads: CASSDTFYEQYF. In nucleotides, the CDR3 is TGTGCCAGCAGCGACACGTTCTACGAGCAGTACTTC.

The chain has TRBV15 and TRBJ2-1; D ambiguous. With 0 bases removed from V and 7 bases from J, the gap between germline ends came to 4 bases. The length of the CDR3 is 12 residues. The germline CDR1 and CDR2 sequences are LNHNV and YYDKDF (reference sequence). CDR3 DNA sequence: TGTGCCACCAGCAGAGATCAGAATGAGCAGTTCTTC. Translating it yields CATSRDQNEQFF.

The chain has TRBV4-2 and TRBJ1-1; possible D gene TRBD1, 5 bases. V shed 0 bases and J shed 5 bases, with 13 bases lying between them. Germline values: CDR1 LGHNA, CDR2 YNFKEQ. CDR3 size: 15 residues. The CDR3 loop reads CASSQDAGMGTEAFF. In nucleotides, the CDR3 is TGTGCCAGCAGCCAAGACGCAGGGATGGGGACTGAAGCTTTCTTT.

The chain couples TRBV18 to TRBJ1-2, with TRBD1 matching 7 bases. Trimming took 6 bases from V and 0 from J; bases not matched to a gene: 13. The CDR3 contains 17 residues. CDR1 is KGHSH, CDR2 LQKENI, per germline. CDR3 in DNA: TGTGCCAGCTCGCCAACCGGGGACAGTTTTTCTAACTATGGCTACACCTTC. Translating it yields CASSPTGDSFSNYGYTF.

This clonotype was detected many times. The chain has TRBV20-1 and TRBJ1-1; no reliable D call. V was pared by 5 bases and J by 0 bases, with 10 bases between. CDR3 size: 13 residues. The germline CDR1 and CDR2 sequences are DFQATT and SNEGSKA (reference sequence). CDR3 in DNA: TGCAGTGCTCTTCCCCATATGAACACTGAAGCTTTCTTT. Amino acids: CSALPHMNTEAFF.

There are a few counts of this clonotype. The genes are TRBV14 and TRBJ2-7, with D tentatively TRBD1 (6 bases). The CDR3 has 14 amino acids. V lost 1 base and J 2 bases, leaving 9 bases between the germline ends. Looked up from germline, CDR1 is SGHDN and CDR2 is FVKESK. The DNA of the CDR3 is TGTGCCAGCAGCCAAGCCTCAGGGGCCTACGAGCAGTACTTC. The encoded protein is CASSQASGAYEQYF.

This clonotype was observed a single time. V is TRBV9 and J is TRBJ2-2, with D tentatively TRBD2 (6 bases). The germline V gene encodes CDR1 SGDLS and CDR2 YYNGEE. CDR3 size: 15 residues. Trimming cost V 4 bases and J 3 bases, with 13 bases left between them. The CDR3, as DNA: TGTGCCAGCAGCCCCGGAGGGGTTTACACCGGGGAGCTGTTTTTT. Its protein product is CASSPGGVYTGELFF.

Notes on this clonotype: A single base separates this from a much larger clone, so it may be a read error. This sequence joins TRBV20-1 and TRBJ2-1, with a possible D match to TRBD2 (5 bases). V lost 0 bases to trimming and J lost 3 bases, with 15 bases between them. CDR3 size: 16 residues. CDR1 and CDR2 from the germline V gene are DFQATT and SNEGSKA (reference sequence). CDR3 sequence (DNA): TGCAGTGCTAGAGATGGGCACGGGATCGTCTACAATGAGCAGTTCTTC. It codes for CSARDGHGIVYNEQFF.

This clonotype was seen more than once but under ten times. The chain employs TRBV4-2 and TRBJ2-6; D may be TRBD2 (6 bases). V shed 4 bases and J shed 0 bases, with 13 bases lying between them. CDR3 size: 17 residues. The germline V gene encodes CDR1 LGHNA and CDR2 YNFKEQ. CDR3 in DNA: TGTGCCAGCAGCCGGGGCGGGGCCCTCTCTGGGGCCAACGTCCTGACTTTC. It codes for CASSRGGALSGANVLTF.

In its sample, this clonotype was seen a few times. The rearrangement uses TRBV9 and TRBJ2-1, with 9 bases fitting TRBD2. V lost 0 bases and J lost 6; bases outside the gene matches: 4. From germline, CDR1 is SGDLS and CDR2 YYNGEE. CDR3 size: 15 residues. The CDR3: CASSVGGGRANEQFF. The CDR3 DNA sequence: TGTGCCAGCAGCGTAGGGGGCGGGAGGGCCAATGAGCAGTTCTTC.

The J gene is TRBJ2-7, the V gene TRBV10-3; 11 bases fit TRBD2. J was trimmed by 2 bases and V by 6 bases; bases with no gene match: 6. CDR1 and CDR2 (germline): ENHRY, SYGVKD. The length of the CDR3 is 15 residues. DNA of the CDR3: TGTGCCATCAGGGAGGGGACTAGCGGCACCTACGAGCAGTACTTC. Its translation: CAIREGTSGTYEQYF.

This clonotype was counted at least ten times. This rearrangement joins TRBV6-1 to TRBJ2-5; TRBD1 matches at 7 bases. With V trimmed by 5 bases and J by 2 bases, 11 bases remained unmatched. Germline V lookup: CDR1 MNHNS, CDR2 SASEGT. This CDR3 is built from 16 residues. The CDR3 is CASSFWTGSDQETQYF. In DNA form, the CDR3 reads TGTGCCAGCAGTTTCTGGACAGGATCCGATCAAGAGACCCAGTACTTC.

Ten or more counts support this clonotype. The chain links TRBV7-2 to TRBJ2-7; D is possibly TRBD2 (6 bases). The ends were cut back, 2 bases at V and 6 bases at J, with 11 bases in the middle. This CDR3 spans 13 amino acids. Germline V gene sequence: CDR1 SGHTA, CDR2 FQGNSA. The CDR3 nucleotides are TGTGCCAGCAGCTTAATTTCCGGGGGCGAGCAGTACTTC. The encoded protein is CASSLISGGEQYF.

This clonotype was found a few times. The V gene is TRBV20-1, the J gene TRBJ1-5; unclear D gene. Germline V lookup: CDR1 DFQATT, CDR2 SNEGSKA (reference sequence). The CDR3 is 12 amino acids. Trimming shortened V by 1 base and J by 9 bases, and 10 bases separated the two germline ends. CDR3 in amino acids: CSARAGSGPQHF. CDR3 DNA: TGCAGTGCTAGAGCTGGGAGTGGGCCCCAGCATTTT.

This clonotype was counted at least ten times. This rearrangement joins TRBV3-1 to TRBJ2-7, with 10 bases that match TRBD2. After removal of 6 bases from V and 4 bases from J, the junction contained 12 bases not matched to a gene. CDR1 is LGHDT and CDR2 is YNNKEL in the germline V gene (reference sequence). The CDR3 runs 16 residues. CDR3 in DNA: TGTGCCAGCAGATACTCTGGGGCTAGCGGGAGATACGAGCAGTACTTC. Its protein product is CASRYSGASGRYEQYF.